This T cell receptor beta chain was sequenced during a study of T cells in Graves' hyperthyroidism and ophthalmopathy. The CDR3 regions of TCR beta were amplified from RNA transcripts. The primer set for the first-round RT-PCR of the TCR CDR3 was HTBI. TCRdb fed the multiplex PCR reads into MiXCR, producing one record per CDR3 protein. The profile covers about 480,000 distinct CDR3 sequences, with around a fifth appearing a single time and about 49% taken by the ten largest. Germline trimming cut 8 bases from V and 7 bases from J; bases unmatched to any gene: 8. Germline CDR1 is SNHLY and CDR2 is FYNNEI. The length of the CDR3 is 13 residues.

This receptor was obtained from a woman in her 70s with Graves' ophthalmopathy. This chain connects TRBV2 to TRBJ2-1; 7 bases map to TRBD2. Input material: blood. CDR3 nucleotide sequence: TGTGCCAGCCTCAGCGGGAATGGGAATGAGCAGTTCTTC. Translating it yields CASLSGNGNEQFF.